This TCR beta chain appears in the sequencing data of a study of blood T cell repertoires in COVID-19. At the level of the study: Collection of acute and convalescent COVID-19 samples took place in the United States, Italy and Spain. The cDNA or gDNA used as material had been derived from T cells, B-cell-depleted T cells, or PBMCs.

A note on this clone: The junction departs from germline at one end; a sequencing error may be responsible.

The CDR3 has 13 amino acids. Germline loops: CDR1 LNHDA, CDR2 SQIVND (reference sequence). Source study methods: Estimation of nucleated cell counts was performed using reference gene primer amplification. Sequencing was performed with immunoSEQ multiplex PCR; in TCRdb, only in-frame clones are kept and a portion is missing. V, J and clone size derive from that table, while D and trimming were established from the DNA sequence. The table includes some 200,000 clones, approximately 87% detected once. Specimen: peripheral blood. J is TRBJ1-1 and V is TRBV19; D may be TRBD1 (6 bases). The receptor was derived from a man between 18 and 35 years old with active or convalescent COVID-19. CDR3 loop: CASSITGTGEEIF. The CDR3 DNA follows: TGTGCCAGTAGTATTACAGGGACGGGTGAAGAGATCTTT.